The sequence of this T cell receptor (beta chain) was determined in a study of blood T cell repertoires in COVID-19. Study-wide background: T cells, B-cell-depleted T cells, or PBMCs provided the cDNA or gDNA that served as material.

Those enrolled, adults aged roughly 18 to 89 years, came from 24 US areas. Measured with immunoSEQ multiplex PCR; TCRdb has only the in-frame clones, and not every one. The sample consists of 490,000 or so clones, around 89% of them appearing once. This clone was seen once. The receptor's source is a woman aged 40 to 55 who had recovered from COVID-19. Sequencing was done on a sample of PBMCs or T cells enriched from blood (not recorded which).

The CDR3 region has the DNA TGTGCCAGCAGCTCCTCAGGCCTGAACACTGAAGCTTTCTTT. Protein product: CASSSSGLNTEAFF. The gene calls are TRBV4-2 and TRBJ1-1; D is unclear. CDR3 length: 14 residues. V was pared by 5 bases and J by 0 bases, with 10 bases between. Germline-derived CDR1 and CDR2 are LGHNA and YNFKEQ.